This T cell receptor (beta chain) originates from a study of cytomegalovirus exposure and HLA in healthy donors. TCRdb keeps only in-frame clones here, not all; method: immunoSEQ multiplex PCR. Among approximately 70,000 clones listed, around 94% were seen once. The CDR3 has 15 residues. V shed 6 bases, J shed 2 bases, and the junction held 9 bases outside the gene matches. Germline CDR1 and CDR2: MDHEN and SYDVKM. Sequenced input: PBMCs. This TCR was recovered from a woman under 30 in good health and CMV-seropositive. The gene calls are TRBV28 and TRBJ1-1; TRBD1 matches at 7 bases. The chain's CDR3 is CASSGPEGGNTEAFF. Here the CDR3 DNA reads TGTGCCAGCAGCGGACCCGAAGGGGGCAACACTGAAGCTTTCTTT.